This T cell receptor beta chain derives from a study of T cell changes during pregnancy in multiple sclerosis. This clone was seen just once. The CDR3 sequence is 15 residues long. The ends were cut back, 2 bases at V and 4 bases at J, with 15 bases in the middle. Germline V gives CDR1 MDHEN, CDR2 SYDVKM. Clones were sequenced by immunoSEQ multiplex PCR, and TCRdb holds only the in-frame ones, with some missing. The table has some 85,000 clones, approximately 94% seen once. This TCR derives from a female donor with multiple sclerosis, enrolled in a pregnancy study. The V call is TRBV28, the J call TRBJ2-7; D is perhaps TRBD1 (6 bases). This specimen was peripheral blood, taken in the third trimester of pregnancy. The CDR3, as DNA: TGTGCCAGCAGTTTACGCGGCAGGGGAAAATACGAGCAGTACTTC. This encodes CASSLRGRGKYEQYF.